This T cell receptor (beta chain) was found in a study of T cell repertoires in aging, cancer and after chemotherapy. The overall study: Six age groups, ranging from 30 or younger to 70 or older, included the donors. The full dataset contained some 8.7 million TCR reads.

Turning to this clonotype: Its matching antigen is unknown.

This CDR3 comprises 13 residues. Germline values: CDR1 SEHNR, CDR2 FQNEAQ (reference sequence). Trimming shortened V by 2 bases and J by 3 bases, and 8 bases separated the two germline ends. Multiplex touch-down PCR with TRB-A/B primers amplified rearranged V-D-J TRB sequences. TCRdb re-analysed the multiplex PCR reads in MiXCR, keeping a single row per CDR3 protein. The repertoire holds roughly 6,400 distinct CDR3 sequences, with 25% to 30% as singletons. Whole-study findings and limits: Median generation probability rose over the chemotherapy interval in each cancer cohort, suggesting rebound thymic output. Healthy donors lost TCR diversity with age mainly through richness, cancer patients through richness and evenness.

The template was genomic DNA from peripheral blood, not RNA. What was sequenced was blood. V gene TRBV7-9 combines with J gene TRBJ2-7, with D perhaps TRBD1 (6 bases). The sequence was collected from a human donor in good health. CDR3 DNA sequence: TGTGCCAGCAGCTTAACAGGGAACTACGAGCAGTACTTC. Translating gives CASSLTGNYEQYF.